This TCR beta chain stems from a study of shared clonotypes between healthy human individuals. Study-level findings and limits: Naive subsets tended to show greater estimated richness than memory subsets. Apart from blood, nothing was sampled; tissue repertoires likely differ.

On this clone itself: Its target is not known. The identical CDR3 is also encoded by other nucleotide sequences in the sample.

In germline, CDR1 is ENHRY, CDR2 SYGVKD. V lost 4 bases and J lost 0, with 10 bases in between. This CDR3 spans 15 amino acids. In the naive CD8 group, cells lacked CD45RO and were positively selected for CCR7, so terminally differentiated effector memory CD45RA+ cells were left out. At deep level, the assay was performed. Sequenced by immunoSEQ multiplex PCR; TCRdb stores in-frame clones only, minus some. This sample has hundreds of thousands of clones, with roughly 95% found just once. The sample taken for sequencing was naive CD8+ T cells sorted from blood. This TCR came from a woman aged 25 to 39 in good health. This chain uses TRBV10-3 with TRBJ2-1, with a weak D call TRBD1 (5 bases). CDR3 residues: CAISGGGSSYNEQFF. CDR3 DNA: TGTGCCATCAGTGGGGGCGGAAGCTCCTACAATGAGCAGTTCTTC.